This record concerns one T cell receptor beta chain sequence. The target antigen is unknown. Carrying UMI labels, the TRB cDNA libraries were prepared through 5' RACE. TCRdb reprocessed the 5' RACE reads, with one entry per CDR3 protein and no DNA. The table lists about 58,000 distinct CDR3 sequences, with 0.4% to 0.5% in the top ten. The data are from a study of CXCR3-negative and CXCR3-positive naive CD8 T cells. General study results and limits: More hydrophobic TRB CDR3s occurred in CXCR3-positive than in CXCR3-negative naive cells. PBMCs showed partially decreased CXCR3 expression after cryopreservation, and most assays used fresh PBMCs. Naive subsets expressed similar surface CD5; TRB CDR3 features served to infer TCR strength.

Naivety in CD8+ T cells corresponded to a CD45RO-CCR7+CD27+CD95- phenotype. Sequenced input: naive CXCR3- CD8+ T cells from blood. Subset here: CD45RO-CCR7+CD27+CD95- naive CD8+ T cells lacking CXCR3 (TNR3-). This clonotype was obtained from a human donor in good health. Some clones in this sample may be carry-over from other donors' samples.

The CDR3 sequence is CASSLGLVETRYF. This chain links TRBV11-2 with TRBJ2-5. CDR3 length equals 13 residues. CDR1 and CDR2 (germline): SGHAT, FQNNGV.